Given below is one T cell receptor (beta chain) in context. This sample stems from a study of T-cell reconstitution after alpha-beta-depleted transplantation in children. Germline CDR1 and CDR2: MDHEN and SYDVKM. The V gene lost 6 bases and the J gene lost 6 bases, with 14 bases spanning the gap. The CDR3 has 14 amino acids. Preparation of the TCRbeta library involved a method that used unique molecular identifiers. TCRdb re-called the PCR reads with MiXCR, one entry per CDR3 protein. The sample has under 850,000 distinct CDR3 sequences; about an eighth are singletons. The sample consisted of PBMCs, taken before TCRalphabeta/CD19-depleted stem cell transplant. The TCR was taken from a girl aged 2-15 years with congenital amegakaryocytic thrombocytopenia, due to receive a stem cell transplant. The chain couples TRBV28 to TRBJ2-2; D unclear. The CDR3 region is CASSPPIWAGELFF. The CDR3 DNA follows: TGTGCCAGCAGCCCACCTATCTGGGCCGGGGAGCTGTTTTTT.